These 2 T cell receptor beta chains were sequenced from one sample in a study of shared clonotypes between healthy human individuals. The repertoire was sequenced with immunoSEQ multiplex PCR; TCRdb's copy has only in-frame clones and lacks some. Seen here are approximately 1.4 million clones, 95% to 99% observed once, and the top ten hold roughly 0.45%. The sequencing input was naive CD4+ T cells sorted from blood. Subset of the sample: CD45RA+ positively selected. These receptor sequences come from a man aged 30 to 45 in good health.

The chain couples TRBV14 to TRBJ2-2, with 9 positions matching TRBD1. Germline assignment: CDR1 SGHDN and CDR2 FVKESK. The CDR3 is made up of 16 amino acids. V lost 5 bases, J lost 6 bases, and 10 bases stayed unmatched. CDR3 in DNA: TGTGCCAGCAGCTTACCCGGGACAGGGTCTTCCGGGGAGCTGTTTTTT. Its translation is CASSLPGTGSSGELFF.

The J gene is TRBJ2-2, the V gene TRBV7-2, with 8 bases lining up with TRBD2. Germline CDR1 is SGHTA and CDR2 is FQGNSA. Germline trimming cut 11 bases from V and 2 bases from J; bases unmatched to any gene: 7. The CDR3 is 14 residues long. The CDR3: CASGGARNTGELFF. The CDR3 DNA follows: TGTGCCTCCGGGGGGGCGCGCAACACCGGGGAGCTGTTTTTT.